This T cell receptor (beta chain) was documented in a study of blood T cell repertoires in COVID-19. Produced via immunoSEQ multiplex PCR; TCRdb's table is partial and in-frame only. The repertoire has 75,000 to 95,000 clones, about 73% of them found once; the top ten carry around 33%. One Seattle source followed patients from active infection through their disease course. This receptor was obtained from a man aged 60 to 69 with COVID-19, enrolled during active disease. Material for sequencing was peripheral blood.

As DNA, the CDR3 is TGTGCCAGCTCACCACGTACGGGGAGTGAATCACCCCTCCACTTT. Protein: CASSPRTGSESPLHF. This chain connects TRBV18 to TRBJ1-6, with D unclear. This CDR3 has 15 amino acids. The germline V gene has CDR1 KGHSH and CDR2 LQKENI. V was pared by 1 base and J by 10 bases, with 14 bases between.